The 14 T cell receptor beta chains below were found in one sample sequenced in a study of blood T cell repertoires in COVID-19. Sequencing used immunoSEQ multiplex PCR; TCRdb keeps in-frame clones, though not all of them. The data contain 200,000 to 250,000 clones, roughly 80% of them singletons. The sample taken for sequencing was peripheral blood. These receptors all come from a woman aged 50 to 60 with acute or convalescent COVID-19.

The gene calls are TRBV4-3 and TRBJ2-1; D gene ambiguous. The CDR3 contains 12 residues. Trimming shortened V by 0 bases and J by 7 bases, and 4 bases separated the two germline ends. The germline V gene encodes CDR1 LGHNA and CDR2 YSLEER. CDR3 nucleotide sequence: TGCGCCAGCAGCCAAGATTCGAATGAGCAGTTCTTC. Translated: CASSQDSNEQFF.

The chain carries TRBV30 and TRBJ2-7, with D maybe TRBD1 (5 bases). This CDR3 is 14 amino acids long. Germline V gene data show CDR1 as GTSNPN and CDR2 as SVGIG (reference sequence). V was trimmed by 4 bases and J by 0 bases, leaving 13 bases between them. DNA for the CDR3: TGTGCCTGGAAGGGGCAGAGGAGCTCCTACGAGCAGTACTTC. Its protein is CAWKGQRSSYEQYF.

This clone occurred a few times. This sequence joins TRBV10-3 and TRBJ2-2, with TRBD2 identical over 11 bases. The CDR3 extends over 20 amino acids. With 0 bases clipped from V and 2 bases from J, the junction kept 11 bases outside the gene matches. Looked up from germline, CDR1 is ENHRY and CDR2 is SYGVKD. CDR3 in amino acids: CAISESGLAGGAANTGELFF. The CDR3 coding sequence is TGTGCCATCAGTGAGTCAGGGCTAGCGGGAGGAGCTGCAAACACCGGGGAGCTGTTTTTT.

V usage is TRBV6-5 and J usage is TRBJ2-7; D may be TRBD1 (6 bases). This CDR3 region has 14 residues. Deletions cut 6 bases from V and 0 bases from J, with 12 bases between. Germline loops: CDR1 MNHEY, CDR2 SVGAGI. CDR3 residues: CASRGHLSSYEQYF. In DNA, the CDR3 is TGTGCCAGCAGGGGACACCTCAGCTCCTACGAGCAGTACTTC.

The J gene is TRBJ2-7, the V gene TRBV6-5, with TRBD2 matching over 8 bases. The germline gives CDR1 MNHEY, CDR2 SVGAGI. The V and J ends lost 6 bases and 2 bases, in that order; junction bases with no gene match: 3. This CDR3 is 13 amino acids long. In DNA, the CDR3 is TGTGCCAGCAGGGTAGCGGGACCCTACGAGCAGTACTTC. Translating it yields CASRVAGPYEQYF.

This CDR3 is CASSLGTQGGYGYTF. As DNA, the CDR3 is TGCGCCAGCAGCTTAGGGACTCAGGGCGGCTATGGCTACACCTTC. This chain uses TRBV5-1 with TRBJ1-2; D is perhaps TRBD1 (5 bases). CDR1 SGHRS and CDR2 YFSETQ come from the germline V gene. The V end lost 2 bases, the J end lost 4 bases, and 15 bases lay between the germline ends. This CDR3 region has 15 residues.

The chain links TRBV7-2 to TRBJ2-2; D might be TRBD1 (5 bases). Germline CDR1 is SGHTA and CDR2 is FQGNSA. V gave up 5 bases and J gave up 5 bases, with 15 bases separating them. The CDR3 has 15 residues. The CDR3: CASSPAKTATGELFF. CDR3 DNA sequence: TGTGCCAGCAGCCCGGCTAAGACAGCTACCGGGGAGCTGTTTTTT.

This clone appeared a single time. J is TRBJ2-3 and V is TRBV7-9; possibly TRBD1 for D (5 bases). The CDR3 spans 14 residues. Trimming pared 5 bases from V and 14 bases from J, leaving 23 bases between. Per germline, CDR1 SEHNR and CDR2 FQNEAQ (reference sequence). The CDR3 here is CASSVQAGAKRMYF. The CDR3 bases are TGTGCCAGCAGCGTACAGGCTGGGGCTAAACGGATGTATTTT.

This chain uses TRBV29-1 with TRBJ2-3; D uncertain. The CDR3 is made up of 11 amino acids. The germline CDR1 and CDR2 sequences are SQVTM and ANQGSEA. V was clipped by 6 bases and J by 2 bases, with 6 bases between them. The CDR3 region is CSVGSTDTQYF. CDR3 in DNA: TGCAGCGTCGGTTCCACAGATACGCAGTATTTT.

There are a few counts of this clone. V and J are TRBV24-1 and TRBJ2-1, with 8 bases identical to TRBD1. Trimming cost V 5 bases and J 15 bases; bases outside gene matches: 11. The length of the CDR3 is 13 residues. Germline CDR1 KGHDR, CDR2 SFDVKD. The CDR3 loop reads CATSASGDRFLFF. Written as DNA, the CDR3 is TGTGCCACCAGTGCCTCGGGGGACAGGTTTTTGTTCTTC.

The chain uses TRBV7-2 and TRBJ1-2; tentative D call: TRBD1 (5 bases). Trimming took 5 bases from V and 2 from J, leaving 15 bases between them. Germline loops: CDR1 SGHTA, CDR2 FQGNSA. The CDR3 consists of 15 residues. CDR3 sequence: CASSPGAGRNYGYTF. CDR3 bases: TGTGCCAGCAGCCCTGGGGCAGGCCGAAACTATGGCTACACCTTC. The whole variable domain, remainder taken from reference TRBV7-2 and TRBJ1-2, is GAGVSQSPSNKVTEKGKDVELRCDPISGHTALYWYRQSLGQGLEFLIYFQGNSAPDKSGLPSDRFSAERTGGSVSTLTIQRTQQEDSAVYLCASSPGAGRNYGYTFGSGTRLTVV.

The chain uses TRBV7-7 and TRBJ2-1, with TRBD2 matching over 11 bases. V lost 5 bases and J lost 6; bases outside the gene matches: 9. The CDR3 is made up of 16 amino acids. CDR1 is SSHAT and CDR2 is FNYEAQ in the germline V gene (reference sequence). The CDR3 region has the DNA TGTGCCAGCAGCCCAACGGGGACTAGCGGACTCAATGAGCAGTTCTTC. As protein: CASSPTGTSGLNEQFF. Looking up the rest from reference TRBV7-7 and TRBJ2-1 gives the full variable domain: GAGVSQSPRYKVTKRGQDVTLRCDPISSHATLYWYQQALGQGPEFLTYFNYEAQPDKSGLPSDRFSAERPEGSISTLTIQRTEQRDSAMYRCASSPTGTSGLNEQFFGPGTRLTVL.

V gene TRBV28 combines with J gene TRBJ1-5; D might be TRBD1 (5 bases). CDR1 is MDHEN, CDR2 SYDVKM, per germline. V lost 2 bases and J 4 bases, leaving 12 bases between the germline ends. This CDR3 spans 15 amino acids. The CDR3 bases are TGTGCCAGCAGTTTAGGCGCCCAGGGAAATCAGCCCCAGCATTTT. Protein sequence: CASSLGAQGNQPQHF.

This clone was picked up one time. J is TRBJ2-6 and V is TRBV19; D gene uncertain. Germline values: CDR1 LNHDA, CDR2 SQIVND (reference sequence). The CDR3 contains 16 residues. Trimming took off 0 bases at V and 4 bases at J, with 10 bases between the two ends. CDR3 sequence reads: CASSIDRSSGANVLTF. Written as DNA, the CDR3 is TGTGCCAGTAGTATAGATCGGTCCTCAGGGGCCAACGTCCTGACTTTC.